This T cell receptor (beta chain) was documented in a study of T cell changes during pregnancy in multiple sclerosis. The repertoire was sequenced with immunoSEQ multiplex PCR; TCRdb's copy has only in-frame clones and lacks some. This table has more than 85,000 clones, more than 90% appearing once. This clone occurred a few times. From germline, CDR1 is LNHDA and CDR2 SQIVND (reference sequence). The V end was cut by 8 bases, the J end by 3 bases, with 16 bases between. The length of the CDR3 is 14 residues. This TCR was recovered from a female donor with multiple sclerosis, enrolled in a pregnancy study. Here the sequenced sample was peripheral blood, taken in the second trimester of pregnancy. V usage is TRBV19 and J usage is TRBJ1-1; D unresolved. CDR3 DNA sequence: TGTGCCAGTGGGCAGAACCGGAGGGACACTGAAGCTTTCTTT. It translates to CASGQNRRDTEAFF.